This passage covers 13 T cell receptor beta chains from one sample sequenced in a study of shared clonotypes between healthy human individuals. This table comes from immunoSEQ multiplex PCR, and its TCRdb copy is limited to in-frame clones, with some not included. This table holds 1 million to 1.3 million clones, approximately 80% found once. Input material: memory CD4+ T cells from PBMCs. Regarding subset: CD45RA-negative fraction. The receptors were sampled from a man younger than 30 in good health. Some clones in this sample may be carry-over from other donors' samples.

This chain uses TRBV7-8 with TRBJ2-7; TRBD1 might be the D (6 bases). Germline CDR1 is SGHVS and CDR2 is FQNEAQ. CDR3 length: 15 amino acids. Trimming cost V 7 bases and J 2 bases, with 18 bases left between them. The CDR3 reads CASTTQTDRPYEQYF. The CDR3 DNA reads as TGTGCCAGCACCACTCAAACGGACAGACCCTACGAGCAGTACTTC.

The J gene is TRBJ2-3, the V gene TRBV5-1; 14 nucleotides agree with TRBD2. With V trimmed by 4 bases and J by 4 bases, 8 bases remained unmatched. Germline-derived CDR1 and CDR2 are SGHRS and YFSETQ. This CDR3 contains 17 residues. The CDR3 region has the DNA TGCGCCAGCAGCGCGACCGGGACTAGCGGGGGAGCAGATACGCAGTATTTT. Translated: CASSATGTSGGADTQYF.

Remarks on this clone: Other nucleotide sequences in the sample specify the same CDR3. The chain joins TRBV28 to TRBJ2-5, with 7 nucleotides matching TRBD1. There are 13 residues in the CDR3. Per germline, CDR1 MDHEN and CDR2 SYDVKM. V dropped 5 bases and J dropped 2; count of bases not matched to a gene: 2. The CDR3 DNA sequence: TGTGCCAGCAGTCGGGACAGTCAAGAGACCCAGTACTTC. Its translation is CASSRDSQETQYF.

DNA for the CDR3: TGTGCCAGCAGCGCCGATCGGACTAGCGGGAGTCCGACGCAGTATTTT. Translating it yields CASSADRTSGSPTQYF. V is TRBV9 and J is TRBJ2-3; TRBD2 aligns across 13 bases. Germline loops: CDR1 SGDLS, CDR2 YYNGEE. The V and J ends lost 3 bases and 9 bases, in that order; junction bases with no gene match: 10. The CDR3 totals 16 residues.

This clone was seen only a few times. The rearrangement joins TRBV6-4 to TRBJ2-7; 12 positions agree with TRBD2. Germline values: CDR1 MRHNA, CDR2 SNTAGT. Losses at the gene ends were 2 bases for V and 4 bases for J; bases not matched to a gene: 21. CDR3 length: 21 residues. The CDR3 DNA reads TGTGCCAGCAGTGACCCCACCCACCTAGCGGGAGGGCCCCGGGGCAGATACGAGCAGTACTTC. This translates into CASSDPTHLAGGPRGRYEQYF.

The rearrangement uses TRBV7-3 and TRBJ1-3; D remains unclear. Germline loops: CDR1 SGHTA, CDR2 FQGTGA. The length of the CDR3 is 14 residues. Trimming left V 5 bases short and J 4 bases short, with 12 bases between. DNA for the CDR3: TGTGCCAGCAGCCGAACCTCCGGCGGAAACACCATATATTTT. The encoded protein is CASSRTSGGNTIYF.

The rearrangement links TRBV5-1 to TRBJ2-1; 8 bases match TRBD2. The CDR3 runs 14 residues. The germline CDR1 and CDR2 sequences are SGHRS and YFSETQ. The ends lost 2 bases at V and 4 bases at J; junction bases unmatched: 2. This CDR3 is CASSFTGGYNEQFF. In DNA form, the CDR3 reads TGCGCCAGCAGCTTCACGGGAGGGTACAATGAGCAGTTCTTC.

The chain is built from TRBV5-6 and TRBJ2-1; no clear D. Trimming took 2 bases from V and 2 from J, leaving 11 bases between them. CDR1 and CDR2 from the germline V gene are SGHDT and YYEEEE. The CDR3 loop spans 15 amino acids. CDR3 loop: CASSFSLTPYNEQFF. CDR3 coding DNA: TGTGCCAGCAGCTTCTCGCTGACCCCCTACAATGAGCAGTTCTTC.

CDR3 nucleotide sequence: TGCGCCAGCAGCTTGGAAAGGGCTTCCTACGAGCAGTACTTC. Amino acids: CASSLERASYEQYF. J is TRBJ2-7 and V is TRBV5-1; D unresolved. Germline values: CDR1 SGHRS, CDR2 YFSETQ. The CDR3 length is 14 residues. V was cut by 0 bases and J by 1 base, with 8 bases left in between. Variable domain in full (rest from reference TRBV5-1 and TRBJ2-7): KAGVTQTPRYLIKTRGQQVTLSCSPISGHRSVSWYQQTPGQGLQFLFEYFSETQRNKGNFPGRFSGRQFSNSRSEMNVSTLELGDSALYLCASSLERASYEQYFGPGTRLTVT.

A remark on this clone: Since a far larger clone is one base different, this is likely a read error. The identical CDR3 is also encoded by other nucleotide sequences in the sample. Here the CDR3 reads CSGGGGWGMNTEAFF. The CDR3 DNA reads as TGCAGCGGTGGGGGCGGGTGGGGAATGAACACTGAAGCCTTCTTT. The chain carries TRBV29-1 and TRBJ1-1; D may be TRBD1 (6 bases). This CDR3 has 15 amino acids. The V gene's germline CDR1 is SQVTM and CDR2 ANQGSEA.

The rearrangement joins TRBV28 to TRBJ2-5, with TRBD1 matching 8 bases. V dropped 5 bases and J dropped 5; count of bases not matched to a gene: 7. The CDR3 totals 14 residues. Germline V gives CDR1 MDHEN, CDR2 SYDVKM. The DNA of the CDR3 is TGTGCCAGCAGTGAAGGACAGGGCCGGGAGACCCAGTACTTC. This sequence encodes CASSEGQGRETQYF.

The rearrangement joins TRBV27 to TRBJ1-5, with D possibly TRBD1 on 6 matching bases. The germline CDR1 and CDR2 sequences are MNHEY and SMNVEV (reference sequence). V lost 6 bases, J lost 5 bases, and 14 bases lay in between. There are 14 residues in the CDR3. CDR3 region: CASSPRGGYQPQHF. The CDR3 DNA reads TGTGCCAGCAGCCCCAGGGGAGGGTATCAGCCCCAGCATTTT.

The chain links TRBV7-9 to TRBJ1-4, with D perhaps matching TRBD1 (5 bases). Between the trimmed V and J ends, which lost 4 bases and 3 bases, there was a span of 12 bases. The CDR3 is 15 residues long. Germline V gives CDR1 SEHNR, CDR2 FQNEAQ (reference sequence). In DNA form, the CDR3 reads TGTGCCAGCAGCTCCCGGGACGGACCTAATGAAAAACTGTTTTTT. Its translation: CASSSRDGPNEKLFF.